These 13 T cell receptor beta chains were sequenced from one sample in a study of blood T cells in healthy people across ages. Together with a sample-barcoded 5' primer, a J-beta primer mix was included in a second PCR lasting about 7 to 11 cycles. One entry per CDR3 protein, called by TCRdb with MiXCR from the 5' RACE reads. Among about 1.6 million distinct CDR3 sequences, about 31% were seen once, and the ten largest hold 10% to 12%. The sequencing sample was made of blood. These receptors all stem from a woman between 25 and 40 years old in good health.

The chain employs TRBV6-2 or TRBV6-3 and TRBJ1-1; D remains unclear. The germline gives CDR1 MNHEY, CDR2 SVGEGT. The CDR3 loop spans 14 amino acids. V was pared by 8 bases and J by 1 base, with 14 bases between. The CDR3 region is CASFRGPSNTEAFF. The CDR3 coding sequence is TGTGCCAGCTTTCGGGGTCCATCGAACACTGAAGCTTTCTTT.

This clonotype has more than one count but fewer than ten. The rearrangement uses TRBV28 and TRBJ2-7; TRBD2 is a possible D gene (6 bases). Germline-derived CDR1 and CDR2 are MDHEN and SYDVKM. The V and J ends lost 7 bases and 1 base respectively, with 17 bases between them. This CDR3 contains 15 residues. CDR3 nucleotides: TGTGCCAGCACCCTAGGGCTAGCGAGATCCTACGAGCAGTACTTC. Amino acid sequence: CASTLGLARSYEQYF. Combining the CDR3 with reference TRBV28 and TRBJ2-7 gives the whole variable domain DVKVTQSSRYLVKRTGEKVFLECVQDMDHENMFWYRQDPGLGLRLIYFSYDVKMKEKGDIPEGYSVSREKKERFSLILESASTNQTSMYLCASTLGLARSYEQYFGPGTRLTVT.

The chain uses TRBV20-1 and TRBJ2-7; the match to TRBD2 covers 8 bases. Germline V gene sequence: CDR1 DFQATT, CDR2 SNEGSKA (reference sequence). The CDR3 has 15 residues. The V and J ends lost 0 bases and 0 bases, in that order; junction bases with no gene match: 4. CDR3 residues: CSARDRAGASYEQYF. The CDR3 DNA is TGCAGTGCTAGAGATAGAGCGGGGGCCTCCTACGAGCAGTACTTC.

The V gene is TRBV24-1, the J gene TRBJ1-5; 7 positions match TRBD1. This CDR3 comprises 17 residues. Per germline, CDR1 KGHDR and CDR2 SFDVKD. The V and J ends lost 4 bases and 8 bases, in that order; junction bases with no gene match: 16. The CDR3 protein is CATSDQDRSGVREPQHF. The DNA for the CDR3 is TGTGCCACCAGTGACCAGGACAGGAGTGGGGTTCGAGAGCCCCAGCATTTT.

V is TRBV12-3 or TRBV12-4 and J is TRBJ2-5, with D perhaps TRBD2 (6 bases). The length of the CDR3 is 15 residues. Trimming took 10 bases from V and 2 from J, leaving 20 bases between them. This CDR3 is CANSPRLSGQETQYF. The CDR3 DNA follows: TGTGCCAACAGCCCCAGGCTTAGCGGACAAGAGACCCAGTACTTC.

V is TRBV12-3 or TRBV12-4 and J is TRBJ2-5; D is perhaps TRBD1 (6 bases). The CDR3 has 13 amino acids. V lost 5 bases to trimming and J lost 4 bases, with 11 bases between them. CDR3 sequence: CASSSTGPETQYF. The CDR3 DNA reads TGTGCCAGCAGTAGCACAGGGCCAGAGACCCAGTACTTC.

The genes are TRBV27 and TRBJ2-7, with D perhaps being TRBD1 or TRBD2 (5 bases each). Per germline, CDR1 MNHEY and CDR2 SMNVEV (reference sequence). V shed 5 bases and J shed 3 bases, with 17 bases lying between them. CDR3 size: 15 residues. This CDR3 is CASSPLEPGRYEQYF. The CDR3 region has the DNA TGTGCCAGCAGTCCCCTCGAGCCGGGGCGCTACGAGCAGTACTTC.

This clonotype has just a few counts. The rearrangement joins TRBV21-1 to TRBJ2-7; TRBD2, as called in the table, went unchecked against the DNA. TRBV21-1 is a pseudogene locus. The CDR3 sequence is 15 residues long. CDR3: CASSNRVAGIYEQYF. The CDR3 DNA sequence: TGTGCCAGCAGCAACCGGGTAGCGGGAATTTACGAGCAGTACTTC.

This clonotype has only a few counts. V usage is TRBV28 and J usage is TRBJ2-1; no definite D call. Germline-derived CDR1 and CDR2 are MDHEN and SYDVKM. The CDR3 consists of 14 residues. V was pared by 5 bases and J by 8 bases, with 16 bases between. The DNA for the CDR3 is TGTGCCAGCAGTCCCTTAGCCCGGTGGGATGAGCAGTTCTTC. Protein product: CASSPLARWDEQFF. Looking up the rest from reference TRBV28 and TRBJ2-1 gives the full variable domain: DVKVTQSSRYLVKRTGEKVFLECVQDMDHENMFWYRQDPGLGLRLIYFSYDVKMKEKGDIPEGYSVSREKKERFSLILESASTNQTSMYLCASSPLARWDEQFFGPGTRLTVL.

The chain uses TRBV7-9 and TRBJ2-6, with no clear D. The CDR3 spans 10 residues. The germline V and J ends were trimmed by 5 bases and 10 bases, with 3 bases remaining between them. The germline V gene encodes CDR1 SEHNR and CDR2 FQNEAQ (reference sequence). The CDR3 loop reads CASSLNVLTF. The DNA of the CDR3 is TGTGCCAGCAGCCTAAACGTCCTGACTTTC.

This chain connects TRBV3-1 to TRBJ2-1; D gene unclear. The CDR3 consists of 15 residues. Germline V gives CDR1 LGHDT, CDR2 YNNKEL (reference sequence). Trimming cost V 0 bases and J 2 bases, with 8 bases left between them. The CDR3 nucleotides read TGTGCCAGCAGCCAAGAAATAGGGCCCTACAATGAGCAGTTCTTC. It translates to CASSQEIGPYNEQFF.

Worth noting for this clonotype: The germline gene is not matched at one end of the junction; a read error may be the cause. The chain employs TRBV10-3 and TRBJ2-1, with TRBD2 matching 8 bases. The CDR3 sequence is 16 residues long. CDR1 and CDR2 from the germline V gene are ENHRY and SYGVKD. DNA for the CDR3: TGTGCCGTCAGTGAGTCGGCGGGGGGTTCCTACAATGAGCAGTTCTTC. This translates into CAVSESAGGSYNEQFF.

This clonotype was seen more than once but under ten times. The V and J genes are TRBV2 and TRBJ1-2, with D possibly being TRBD1 (6 bases). The CDR3 length is 16 residues. V gave up 2 bases and J gave up 5 bases, with 18 bases separating them. The germline V gene has CDR1 SNHLY and CDR2 FYNNEI. Here the CDR3 reads CASSEWDTSSLYGYTF. DNA for the CDR3: TGTGCCAGCAGTGAATGGGACACCTCATCCCTATATGGCTACACCTTC. Filled out from reference TRBV2 and TRBJ1-2, the complete variable domain reads EPEVTQTPSHQVTQMGQEVILRCVPISNHLYFYWYRQILGQKVEFLVSFYNNEISEKSEIFDDQFSVERPDGSNFTLKIRSTKLEDSAMYFCASSEWDTSSLYGYTFGSGTRLTVV.